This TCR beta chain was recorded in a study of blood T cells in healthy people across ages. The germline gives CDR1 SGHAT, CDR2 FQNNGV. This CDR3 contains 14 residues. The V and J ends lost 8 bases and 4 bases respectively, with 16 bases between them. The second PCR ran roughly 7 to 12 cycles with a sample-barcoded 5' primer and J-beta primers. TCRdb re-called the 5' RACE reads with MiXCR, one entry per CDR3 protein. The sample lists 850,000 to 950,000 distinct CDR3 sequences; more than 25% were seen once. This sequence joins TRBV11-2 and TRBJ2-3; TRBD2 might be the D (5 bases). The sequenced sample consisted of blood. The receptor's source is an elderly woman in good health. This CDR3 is CASSRVAHADTQYF. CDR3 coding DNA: TGTGCCAGCTCGCGAGTAGCGCACGCAGATACGCAGTATTTT.